This T cell receptor beta chain derives from a study of T cell responses to AZD1222 COVID-19 vaccine. Study results and limitations: Donors in the cohort were predominantly white British and more often female, and clonal diversity was possibly underestimated. Nearly half of the spike-specific TCRs reportedly recognize variant regions that carry no mutations. All repertoire sampling was performed exclusively after the peak T cell response. Two doses of AZD1222 preceded a rise in Spike-specific TCR breadth and depth.

This CDR3 spans 14 amino acids. Trimming pared 4 bases from V and 0 bases from J, leaving 9 bases between. Looked up from germline, CDR1 is MGHRA and CDR2 is YSYEKL. This table comes from immunoSEQ multiplex PCR, and its TCRdb copy is limited to in-frame clones, with some not included. The profile covers approximately 160,000 clones, with 85% to 95% appearing a single time and about 0.9% taken by the ten largest. Remarks on this clone: Its antigen is still unknown.

This TCR was recovered from an adult in good health. The chain couples TRBV4-1 to TRBJ1-1; possibly TRBD1 for D (5 bases). The material was peripheral blood, obtained on day 0 of AZD1222 vaccination. CDR3 coding DNA: TGCGCCAGCAGCCGGGACCTCATGAACACTGAAGCTTTCTTT. Its translation is CASSRDLMNTEAFF.